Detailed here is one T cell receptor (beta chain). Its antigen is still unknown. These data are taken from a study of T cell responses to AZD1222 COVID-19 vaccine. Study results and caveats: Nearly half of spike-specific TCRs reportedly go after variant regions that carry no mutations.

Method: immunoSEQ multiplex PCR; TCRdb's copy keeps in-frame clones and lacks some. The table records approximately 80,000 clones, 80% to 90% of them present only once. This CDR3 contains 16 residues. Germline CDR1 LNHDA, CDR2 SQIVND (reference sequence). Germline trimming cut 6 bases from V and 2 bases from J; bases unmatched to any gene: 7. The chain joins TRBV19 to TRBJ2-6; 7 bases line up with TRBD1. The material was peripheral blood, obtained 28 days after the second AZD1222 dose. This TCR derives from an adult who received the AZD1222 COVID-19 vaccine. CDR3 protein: CASSRQGTPGANVLTF. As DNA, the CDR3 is TGTGCCAGTAGCCGACAGGGAACCCCTGGGGCCAACGTCCTGACTTTC. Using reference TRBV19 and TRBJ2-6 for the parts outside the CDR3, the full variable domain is DGGITQSPKYLFRKEGQNVTLSCEQNLNHDAMYWYRQDPGQGLRLIYYSQIVNDFQKGDIAEGYSVSREKKESFPLTVTSAQKNPTAFYLCASSRQGTPGANVLTFGAGSRLTVL.